A selection of T cell receptor beta chains follows, all from one sample in a study of T cells in Graves' hyperthyroidism and ophthalmopathy. MiXCR was run by TCRdb on the multiplex PCR reads, yielding one entry per CDR3 protein. This table has a few hundred thousand distinct CDR3 sequences, roughly 50% appearing once. The sequenced material came from peripheral blood or thyroid tissue (not recorded which). The receptors come from a woman younger than 35 with Graves' hyperthyroidism. Each CDR3 is given with its conserved first and last residue. Each record gives: D gene, clone size, V gene, J gene, CDR3 DNA, CDR3 protein. The D gene is left open where the match is weak. Clone size is stated in some rows and not others, as once, few, many or a class when expanded.

TRBD1,many,TRBV4-2,TRBJ1-4,TGTGCCAGCAGCCCCAGGGGGACAGGGAGGTTTTTT,CASSPRGTGRFF
.,many,TRBV7-2,TRBJ2-7,TGTGCCAGCAGCTTCACGGCAGACTCCTACGAGCAGTACTTC,CASSFTADSYEQYF
.,many,TRBV12-5,TRBJ1-2,TGTGCTAGTGGTCTTTCCAGCCAAATGGATGGCTACACCTTC,CASGLSSQMDGYTF
.,.,TRBV24-1,TRBJ2-7,TGTGCCACCAGCGACACAGGGATGAGCTACGAGCAGTACTTC,CATSDTGMSYEQYF
TRBD2,once,TRBV12-3/TRBV12-4,TRBJ2-1,TGTGCCAGCAGTCCGACTAGCGTGAGTGAGCAGTTCTTC,CASSPTSVSEQFF
.,many,TRBV4-1,TRBJ1-6,TGCGCCAGCAGCCTTTGGGACGGACGAACGCGAGATTCACCCCTCCACTTT,CASSLWDGRTRDSPLHF
.,.,TRBV2,TRBJ1-2,TGTGCCAGCAGTGAAGCAGCCCTTGGAGGCTACACCTTC,CASSEAALGGYTF
.,.,TRBV7-9,TRBJ2-7,TGCGCCAGCAGCCAAGGTGGTGGCAGTACCTACGAGCAGTACTTC,CASSQGGGSTYEQYF
TRBD1,.,TRBV24-1,TRBJ1-1,TGTGCCACCAGACCTAACAGGGGAGAAACTGAAGCTTTCTTT,CATRPNRGETEAFF
TRBD1,many,TRBV4-1,TRBJ1-6,TGCGCCAGCAGCCTCGTACCGGGACAGGGGGCGTCACCCCTCCACTTT,CASSLVPGQGASPLHF
.,many,TRBV5-1,TRBJ1-4,TGCGCCAGCAGCTTGGCCCAGCGGAATGAAAAACTGTTTTTT,CASSLAQRNEKLFF
TRBD1,many,TRBV20-1,TRBJ1-2,TGCAGTGCTAGCACCGGGACAGGGTTGTCTGAATATGGCTACACCTTC,CSASTGTGLSEYGYTF
.,.,TRBV7-3,TRBJ1-6,TGTGCCAGCAGCTTAGTGAGTAGGGGTCAGCCCCTCCACTTT,CASSLVSRGQPLHF
.,.,TRBV11-3,TRBJ2-2,TGTGCCAGCAGCTTAGTTGCTTTT,CASSLVAF
.,many,TRBV11-2,TRBJ1-1,TGTGCCAGCAGCTTACGGCCCGAGGGTGAGAACACTGAAGCTTTCTTT,CASSLRPEGENTEAFF
TRBD1,.,TRBV12-3/TRBV12-4,TRBJ1-1,TGTGCCAGCAGTGAGGGGGGGACAGGGTTCAACACTGAAGCTTTCTTT,CASSEGGTGFNTEAFF
TRBD1,many,TRBV25-1,TRBJ2-7,TGTGCCAGCATGGGACAGGGTTACGAGCAGTACTTC,CASMGQGYEQYF
TRBD2,.,TRBV13,TRBJ2-7,TGTGCCAGCAGCTCGCGGGGTAGCGGGAGGGACTACGAGCAGTACTTC,CASSSRGSGRDYEQYF
.,few,TRBV7-2,TRBJ2-5,TGTGCCAGCAGCTTGACAGCCCGACAGCCCCAGTACTTC,CASSLTARQPQYF
TRBD2,.,TRBV11-2,TRBJ2-2,TGTGCCAGCAGTACCACTAGCGGGCCCACCGGGGAGCTGTTTTTT,CASSTTSGPTGELFF
.,few,TRBV7-8,TRBJ2-4,TGTGCCAGCAGCTTGGCCGTGGACATTCAGTACTTC,CASSLAVDIQYF
.,.,TRBV11-2,TRBJ2-7,.,CASSFYICSGGQYEQYF
.,many,TRBV3-1,TRBJ1-2,TGTGCCAGCAGCCGGGCCCTACCTTCCTCCGTTGGCTACACCTTC,CASSRALPSSVGYTF
TRBD2,.,TRBV19,TRBJ2-7,TGTGCCAGTAGGAGAAATAGCGGGAGGCGGGACAATGAGCAGTACTTC,CASRRNSGRRDNEQYF
.,many,TRBV29-1,TRBJ1-1,TGCAGCGTCCCCGATCTTGACAGATTGAACACTGAAGCTTTCTTT,CSVPDLDRLNTEAFF
.,.,TRBV6-5,TRBJ2-3,TGTGCCAGCAGTTACTTGGGCGGGATCACAGATACGCAGTATTTT,CASSYLGGITDTQYF
.,few,TRBV5-1,TRBJ2-5,TGCGCCAGCAGCTTGGGGTGGGGTCAAGAGACCCAGTACTTC,CASSLGWGQETQYF
TRBD1,.,TRBV5-6,TRBJ1-5,TGTGCCAGCAGCTTCCTGGGACAGGGTGTAGGGAATCAGCCCCAGCATTTT,CASSFLGQGVGNQPQHF
.,.,TRBV5-1,TRBJ2-7,TGCGCCAGCAGCGGAGAGGGGGCCTACGAGCAGTACTTC,CASSGEGAYEQYF
.,.,TRBV6-2/TRBV6-3,TRBJ2-2,TGTGCCAGCGGATGGGGAAGGGCTGCCGGGGAGCTGTTTTTT,CASGWGRAAGELFF